These T cell receptor beta chains were read from a single sample in a study of technical replicates of blood from several donors. The assay was immunoSEQ multiplex PCR, and TCRdb's table has in-frame clones only and misses some. The sample has over 90,000 clones, around 96% seen once; the top ten hold around 0.35%. Sequencing was done on a sample of T cells isolated from PBMCs. The receptors stem from a human donor in good health. Both conserved end residues are part of each CDR3.

v_call cdr3_length cdr3_aa
TRBV12-5 17 CASGLRSGSLNTGELFF
TRBV19 14 CASRQGYSNQPQHF
TRBV4-1 16 CASSQEPGLVGYEQYF
TRBV19 15 CASSIDLAEYYEQYF
TRBV7-8 15 CASSKPGQGSDTQYF
TRBV9 15 CASSVELAGYNEQFF
TRBV6-5 15 CASSYLVGLTETQYF
TRBV28 14 CASSLVGGNQPQHF
TRBV29-1 14 CSVDLGRENNEQFF
TRBV19 15 CASSTLDRERDGYTF
TRBV5-1 18 CASSARTTGGFTYAEAFF